These 10 T cell receptor beta chains were sequenced from one sample in a study of radiation and T cells in renal cell carcinoma. Clones were sequenced by immunoSEQ multiplex PCR, and TCRdb holds only the in-frame ones, with some missing. The table records 100,000 to 150,000 clones, around 85% of them present only once. The time point was: blood 2 weeks post-SBRT. Treatment meaning: 15 Gy SBRT to primary tumor, nephrectomy 4 weeks later. Sequenced material: blood, taken from a patient whose treatment included radiotherapy and nephrectomy. These receptors were collected from a man in his forties or fifties with renal cell carcinoma.

CDR3 sequence (DNA): TGTGCCAGCAGCGCCCGACAGGGAAGAGGTTTAGAAGCTTTCTTT. It yields the protein CASSARQGRGLEAFF. This sequence joins TRBV7-2 and TRBJ1-1, with TRBD1 matching 7 bases. Germline loops: CDR1 SGHTA, CDR2 FQGNSA. The junction had 14 bases not matched to a gene; V was cut back by 5 bases and J by 8 bases. The length of the CDR3 is 15 residues.

The gene calls are TRBV5-4 and TRBJ2-3; D call uncertain. The CDR3 consists of 14 residues. The germline V gene encodes CDR1 SGHNT and CDR2 YYREEE (reference sequence). Trimming removed 4 bases at V and 0 bases at J, with 9 bases between. The CDR3 protein is CASSQQTSTDTQYF. The CDR3 DNA follows: TGTGCCAGCAGCCAACAAACTAGCACAGATACGCAGTATTTT.

This clone occurred once. The chain uses TRBV28 and TRBJ1-6; D unclear. The ends were cut back, 3 bases at V and 0 bases at J, with 9 bases in the middle. This CDR3 spans 16 amino acids. Germline values: CDR1 MDHEN, CDR2 SYDVKM. CDR3 DNA sequence: TGTGCCAGCAGTTTTGTACGGAGCTCCTATAATTCACCCCTCCACTTT. It translates to CASSFVRSSYNSPLHF.

The chain carries TRBV7-8 and TRBJ2-3, with 7 bases matching TRBD2. CDR1 and CDR2 from the germline V gene are SGHVS and FQNEAQ. Trimming took 1 base from V and 2 from J; bases not matched to a gene: 6. The CDR3 extends over 16 amino acids. The CDR3 sequence: CASSLDVGGNTDTQYF. In DNA form, the CDR3 reads TGTGCCAGCAGCTTAGATGTCGGGGGGAACACAGATACGCAGTATTTT.

The chain combines TRBV7-8 with TRBJ2-2; 9 bases align to TRBD1. CDR3 length: 18 residues. Germline V lookup: CDR1 SGHVS, CDR2 FQNEAQ. The trim removed 2 bases at V and 2 bases at J, leaving 9 bases unmatched. CDR3 protein: CASSLPRDRASNTGELFF. CDR3 in DNA: TGTGCCAGCAGCTTACCCCGGGACAGGGCTTCCAACACCGGGGAGCTGTTTTTT.

This clone was seen once. V and J are TRBV27 and TRBJ2-7; 8 positions agree with TRBD2. The germline V gene encodes CDR1 MNHEY and CDR2 SMNVEV (reference sequence). This CDR3 is 16 amino acids long. The junction had 8 bases not matched to a gene; V was cut back by 2 bases and J by 2 bases. CDR3 sequence reads: CASSLRPLAGTYEQYF. CDR3 bases: TGTGCCAGCAGTTTACGCCCATTAGCGGGAACCTACGAGCAGTACTTC.

The rearrangement joins TRBV2 to TRBJ2-2, with D possibly being TRBD1 or TRBD2 (5 bases each). Per germline, CDR1 SNHLY and CDR2 FYNNEI. The CDR3 contains 18 residues. The V end was cut by 8 bases, the J end by 3 bases, with 25 bases between. The CDR3 DNA is TGTGCCAGCCGGCCCCCGGGGCATTCCCGAGTCCACACCGGGGAGCTGTTTTTT. This codes for CASRPPGHSRVHTGELFF.

The chain joins TRBV29-1 to TRBJ1-2; 9 bases fit TRBD1. V dropped 6 bases and J dropped 0; count of bases not matched to a gene: 8. Germline lookup yields CDR1 SQVTM and CDR2 ANQGSEA. The CDR3 extends over 15 amino acids. This CDR3 reads CSVTGTGRANYGYTF. The CDR3 nucleotides are TGCAGCGTGACCGGGACAGGGAGAGCTAACTATGGCTACACCTTC.

V gene TRBV29-1 combines with J gene TRBJ2-7, with 7 positions matching TRBD1. J was trimmed by 5 bases and V by 5 bases; bases with no gene match: 9. This CDR3 region has 13 residues. Germline V gives CDR1 SQVTM, CDR2 ANQGSEA. CDR3 in amino acids: CSVTKTGSNEQYF. The CDR3 DNA follows: TGCAGCGTTACCAAGACAGGGTCCAACGAGCAGTACTTC.

The chain links TRBV19 to TRBJ1-2; no clear D gene. Germline CDR1 is LNHDA and CDR2 is SQIVND (reference sequence). The CDR3 spans 14 residues. V was cut by 4 bases and J by 2 bases, with 11 bases left in between. The CDR3, as DNA: TGTGCCAGTAGTACAGCCTCAACCAACTATGGCTACACCTTC. Amino acid sequence: CASSTASTNYGYTF.